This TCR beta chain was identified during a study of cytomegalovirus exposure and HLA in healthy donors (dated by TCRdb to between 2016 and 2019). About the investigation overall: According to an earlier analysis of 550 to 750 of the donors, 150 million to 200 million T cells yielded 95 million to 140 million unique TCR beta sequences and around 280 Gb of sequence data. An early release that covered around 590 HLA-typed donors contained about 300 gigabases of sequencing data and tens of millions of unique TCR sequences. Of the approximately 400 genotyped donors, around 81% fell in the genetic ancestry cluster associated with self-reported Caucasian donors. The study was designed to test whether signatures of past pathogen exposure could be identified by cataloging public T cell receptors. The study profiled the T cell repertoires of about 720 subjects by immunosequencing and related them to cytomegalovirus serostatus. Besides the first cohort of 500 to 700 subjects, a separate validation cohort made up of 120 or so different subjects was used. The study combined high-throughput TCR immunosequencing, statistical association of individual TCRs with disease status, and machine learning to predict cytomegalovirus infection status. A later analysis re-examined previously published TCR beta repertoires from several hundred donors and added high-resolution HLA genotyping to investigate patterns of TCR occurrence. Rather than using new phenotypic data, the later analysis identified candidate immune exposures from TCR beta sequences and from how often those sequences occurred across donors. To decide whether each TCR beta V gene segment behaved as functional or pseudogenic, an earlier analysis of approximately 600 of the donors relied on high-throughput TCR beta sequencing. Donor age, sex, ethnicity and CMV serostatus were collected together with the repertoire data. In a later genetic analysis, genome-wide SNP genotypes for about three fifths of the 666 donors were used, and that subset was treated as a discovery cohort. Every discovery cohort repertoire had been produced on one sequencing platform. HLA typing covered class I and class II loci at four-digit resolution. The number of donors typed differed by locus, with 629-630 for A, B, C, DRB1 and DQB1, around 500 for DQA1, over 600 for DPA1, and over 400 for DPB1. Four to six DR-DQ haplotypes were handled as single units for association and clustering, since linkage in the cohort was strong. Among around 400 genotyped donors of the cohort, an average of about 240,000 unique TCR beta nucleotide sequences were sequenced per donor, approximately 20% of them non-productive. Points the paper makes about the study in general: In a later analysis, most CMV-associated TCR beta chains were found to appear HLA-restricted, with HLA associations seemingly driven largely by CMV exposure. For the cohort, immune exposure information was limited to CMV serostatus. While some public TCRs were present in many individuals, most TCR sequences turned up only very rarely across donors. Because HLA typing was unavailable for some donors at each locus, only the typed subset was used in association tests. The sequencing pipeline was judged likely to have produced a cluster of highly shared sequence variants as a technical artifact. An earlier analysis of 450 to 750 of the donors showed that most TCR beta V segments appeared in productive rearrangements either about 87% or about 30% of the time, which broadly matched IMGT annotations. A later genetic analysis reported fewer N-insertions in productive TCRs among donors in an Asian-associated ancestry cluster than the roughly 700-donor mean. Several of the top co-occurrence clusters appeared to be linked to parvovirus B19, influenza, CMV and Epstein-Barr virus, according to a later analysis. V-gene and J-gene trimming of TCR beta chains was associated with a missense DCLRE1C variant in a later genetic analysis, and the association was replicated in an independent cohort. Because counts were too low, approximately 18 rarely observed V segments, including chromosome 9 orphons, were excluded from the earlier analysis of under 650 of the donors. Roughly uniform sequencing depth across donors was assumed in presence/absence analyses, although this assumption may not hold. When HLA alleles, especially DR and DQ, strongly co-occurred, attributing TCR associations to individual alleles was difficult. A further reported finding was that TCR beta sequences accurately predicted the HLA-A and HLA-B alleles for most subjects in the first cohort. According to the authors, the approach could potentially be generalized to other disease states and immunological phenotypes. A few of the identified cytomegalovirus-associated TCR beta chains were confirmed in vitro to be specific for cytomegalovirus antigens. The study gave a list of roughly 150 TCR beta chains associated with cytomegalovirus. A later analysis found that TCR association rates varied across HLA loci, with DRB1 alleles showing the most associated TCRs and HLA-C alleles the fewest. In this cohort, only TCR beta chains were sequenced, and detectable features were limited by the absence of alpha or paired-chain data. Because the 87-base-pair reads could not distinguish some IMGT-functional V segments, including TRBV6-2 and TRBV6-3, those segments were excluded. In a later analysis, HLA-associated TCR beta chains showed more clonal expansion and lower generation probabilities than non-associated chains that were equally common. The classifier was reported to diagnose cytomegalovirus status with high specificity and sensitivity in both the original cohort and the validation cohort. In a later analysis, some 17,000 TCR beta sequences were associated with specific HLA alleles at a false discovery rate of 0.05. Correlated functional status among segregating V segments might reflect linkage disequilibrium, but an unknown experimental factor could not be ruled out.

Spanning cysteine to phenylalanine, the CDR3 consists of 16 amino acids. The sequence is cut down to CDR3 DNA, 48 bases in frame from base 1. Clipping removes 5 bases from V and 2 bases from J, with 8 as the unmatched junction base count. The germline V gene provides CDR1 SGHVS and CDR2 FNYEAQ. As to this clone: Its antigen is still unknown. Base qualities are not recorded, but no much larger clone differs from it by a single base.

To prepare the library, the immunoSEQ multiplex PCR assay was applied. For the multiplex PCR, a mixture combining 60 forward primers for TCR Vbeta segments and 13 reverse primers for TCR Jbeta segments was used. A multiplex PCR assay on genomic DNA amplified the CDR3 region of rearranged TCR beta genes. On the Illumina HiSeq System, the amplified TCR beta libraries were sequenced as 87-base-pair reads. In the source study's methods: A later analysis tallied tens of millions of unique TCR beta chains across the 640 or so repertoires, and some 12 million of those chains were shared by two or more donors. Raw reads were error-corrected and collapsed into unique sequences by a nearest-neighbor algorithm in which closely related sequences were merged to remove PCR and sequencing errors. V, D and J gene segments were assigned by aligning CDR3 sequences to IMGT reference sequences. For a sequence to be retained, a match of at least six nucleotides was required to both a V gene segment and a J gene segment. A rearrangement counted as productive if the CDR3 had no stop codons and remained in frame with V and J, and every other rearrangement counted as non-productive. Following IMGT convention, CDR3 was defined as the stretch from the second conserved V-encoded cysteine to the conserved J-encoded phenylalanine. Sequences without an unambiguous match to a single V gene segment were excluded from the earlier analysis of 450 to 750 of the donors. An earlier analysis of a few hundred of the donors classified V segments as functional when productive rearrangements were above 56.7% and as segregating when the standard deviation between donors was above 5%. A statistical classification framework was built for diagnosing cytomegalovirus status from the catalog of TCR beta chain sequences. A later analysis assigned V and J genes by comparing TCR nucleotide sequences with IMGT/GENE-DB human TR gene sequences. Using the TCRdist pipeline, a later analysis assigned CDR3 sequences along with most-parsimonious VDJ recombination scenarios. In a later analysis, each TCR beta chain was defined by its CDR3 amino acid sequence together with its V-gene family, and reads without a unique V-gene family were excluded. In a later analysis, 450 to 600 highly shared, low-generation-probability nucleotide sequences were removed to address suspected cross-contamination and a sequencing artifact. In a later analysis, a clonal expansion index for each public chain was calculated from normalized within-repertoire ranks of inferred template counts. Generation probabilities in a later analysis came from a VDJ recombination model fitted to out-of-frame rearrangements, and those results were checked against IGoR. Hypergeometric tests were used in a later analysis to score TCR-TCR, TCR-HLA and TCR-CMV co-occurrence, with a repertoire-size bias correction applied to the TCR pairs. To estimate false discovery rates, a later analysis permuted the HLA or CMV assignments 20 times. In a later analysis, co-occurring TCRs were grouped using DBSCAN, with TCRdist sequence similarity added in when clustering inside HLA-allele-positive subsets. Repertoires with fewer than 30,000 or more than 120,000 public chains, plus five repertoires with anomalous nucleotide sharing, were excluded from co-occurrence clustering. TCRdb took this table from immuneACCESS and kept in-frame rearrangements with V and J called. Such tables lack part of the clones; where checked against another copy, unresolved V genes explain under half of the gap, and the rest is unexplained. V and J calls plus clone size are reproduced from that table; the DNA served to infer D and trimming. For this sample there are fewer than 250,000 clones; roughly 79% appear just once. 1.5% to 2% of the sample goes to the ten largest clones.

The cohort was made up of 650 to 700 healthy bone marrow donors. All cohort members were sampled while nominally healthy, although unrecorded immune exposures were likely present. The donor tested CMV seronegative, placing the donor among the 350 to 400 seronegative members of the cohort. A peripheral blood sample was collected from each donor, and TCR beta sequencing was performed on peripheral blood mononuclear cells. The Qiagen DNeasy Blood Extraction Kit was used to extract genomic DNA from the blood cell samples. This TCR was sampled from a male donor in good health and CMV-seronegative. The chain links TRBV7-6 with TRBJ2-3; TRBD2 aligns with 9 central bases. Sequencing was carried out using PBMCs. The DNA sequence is TGTGCCAGCAGCGAATCGACTAGCGGCTTCACAGATACGCAGTATTTT. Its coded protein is CASSESTSGFTDTQYF.